The 6 T cell receptor beta chains presented below share a single source sample, sequenced in a study of blood T cell repertoires in COVID-19. Profiling relied on immunoSEQ multiplex PCR, and the TCRdb table lists in-frame clones only, not all of them. This repertoire shows 65,000 to 85,000 clones, 65% to 85% found once; its top ten account for over 15%. Input material: peripheral blood. The origin of the receptors is a woman aged 55-70 years with acute or convalescent COVID-19.

The gene calls are TRBV11-3 and TRBJ2-3, with 7 bases identical to TRBD1. The V gene's germline CDR1 is SGHNT and CDR2 YENEEA. This CDR3 spans 15 amino acids. V trimming: 2 bases; J trimming: 7 bases; junction bases outside the gene matches: 9. In DNA, the CDR3 is TGTGCCAGCAGCTTACTCGGGACAGCCGCGAATACGCAGTATTTT. It is translated as CASSLLGTAANTQYF.

The V and J genes are TRBV5-6 and TRBJ2-5, with D possibly being TRBD1 (6 bases). The ends were cut back, 4 bases at V and 9 bases at J, with 25 bases in the middle. This CDR3 has 16 residues. Germline V gene data show CDR1 as SGHDT and CDR2 as YYEEEE. In nucleotides, the CDR3 is TGTGCCAGCAGCCTTAGCCGGGACAACCCCAACAGGGCCCAGTACTTC. Its protein product is CASSLSRDNPNRAQYF.

The table lists this clone with a few counts. The rearrangement uses TRBV7-2 and TRBJ1-1; 7 bases agree with TRBD1. The J segment lost 4 bases and the V segment lost 7 bases, leaving 9 bases of the junction unmatched. The CDR3 has 14 residues. The germline CDR1 and CDR2 sequences are SGHTA and FQGNSA. DNA of the CDR3: TGTGCCAGCAAAGAGGGGGCGGGTGTCACTGAAGCTTTCTTT. Its translation: CASKEGAGVTEAFF.

The rearrangement joins TRBV5-6 to TRBJ2-2, with TRBD1 matching 10 bases. Germline assignment: CDR1 SGHDT and CDR2 YYEEEE. Trimming cost V 0 bases and J 1 base; bases outside gene matches: 6. This CDR3 contains 18 residues. The CDR3 sequence is CASSLGGQGPENTGELFF. CDR3 sequence (DNA): TGTGCCAGCAGCTTGGGGGGACAGGGGCCAGAGAACACCGGGGAGCTGTTTTTT.

J is TRBJ1-6 and V is TRBV30; perhaps TRBD1 as D (5 bases). V was pared by 1 base and J by 7 bases, with 11 bases between. This CDR3 contains 14 residues. The germline V gene encodes CDR1 GTSNPN and CDR2 SVGIG (reference sequence). CDR3 in amino acids: CAWSGRESNSPLHF. CDR3 sequence (DNA): TGTGCCTGGAGTGGCAGGGAATCCAATTCACCCCTCCACTTT.

The V call is TRBV2, the J call TRBJ2-3; D might be TRBD2 (5 bases). The CDR3 is made up of 16 amino acids. The V gene's germline CDR1 is SNHLY and CDR2 FYNNEI. The V gene lost 2 bases and the J gene lost 4 bases, with 16 bases spanning the gap. The CDR3 nucleotides read TGTGCCAGCAGTGAATCTTTGGCGGGTGGTGCAGATACGCAGTATTTT. It codes for CASSESLAGGADTQYF. The full variable domain, in which reference TRBV2 and TRBJ2-3 provide the parts outside the CDR3, is EPEVTQTPSHQVTQMGQEVILRCVPISNHLYFYWYRQILGQKVEFLVSFYNNEISEKSEIFDDQFSVERPDGSNFTLKIRSTKLEDSAMYFCASSESLAGGADTQYFGPGTRLTVL.